This T cell receptor (beta chain) was sequenced for a study of T cell responses to AZD1222 COVID-19 vaccine. Study-wide findings and caveats: The study found Spike-specific TCR breadth and depth rose after two AZD1222 doses. The number of AZD1222 recipients seropositive at baseline was only 6 or 7.

Details on this clone: The antigen is not known.

The CDR3 consists of 12 residues. Trimming cost V 6 bases and J 2 bases; bases outside gene matches: 1. The germline V gene has CDR1 SGHRS and CDR2 YFSETQ. TCRdb's table, derived via immunoSEQ multiplex PCR, lists solely in-frame clones and lacks some. The sample shows 150,000 to 180,000 clones, 88% of them seen only once. The specimen was peripheral blood, collected on day 0 of AZD1222 vaccination. The source is an adult in good health. J is TRBJ2-7 and V is TRBV5-1; 8 bases align to TRBD1. The CDR3 DNA sequence: TGCGCCAGCAAGACAGGGGCCTACGAGCAGTACTTC. Translation gives CASKTGAYEQYF.